This T cell receptor beta chain stems from a study of T cell repertoires in cytomegalovirus infection. Study overall: TCR beta signatures that were public indicated CMV infection and matching HLA type. Findings of the study overall: HLA-C-restricted TCR beta clonotypes specific for CMV led the ex vivo response. The study identified carriers of CMV plus the relevant HLA from cumulative public TCR beta family frequency.

CDR1 ENHRY and CDR2 SYGVKD come from the germline V gene. V trimming: 8 bases; J trimming: 3 bases; junction bases outside the gene matches: 1. The CDR3 consists of 12 residues. With respect to this clonotype: No antigen is known for it.

TCRdb redid the calling of the reads with MiXCR, one entry per CDR3 protein. Seen here are a few hundred thousand distinct CDR3 sequences, about 20% observed once, and the top ten hold 18%. The receptor was isolated from a human donor in good health (CMV status not recorded). Some clones in this sample may be carry-over from other donors' samples. The chain combines TRBV10-3 with TRBJ2-7; 10 bases line up with TRBD1. The material sequenced was CD8+ T cells from PBMCs. In nucleotides, the CDR3 is TGTGCCATCGGGGACAGGGGCTACGAGCAGTACTTC. Residues: CAIGDRGYEQYF.